This note documents a single TCR beta chain sequence. Its antigen is unknown. 13 Jbeta primers and 60 Vbeta primers were used for the PCR. The assay was immunoSEQ multiplex PCR, and TCRdb's table has in-frame clones only and misses some. The sample lists roughly 190,000 clones, roughly 13% occurring once. The data stem from a study of cytomegalovirus exposure and HLA in healthy donors. Study information: T cells numbering about 179 million yielded 90 million to 140 million unique TCR beta sequences in an earlier analysis. From HLA-typed donors, an early data release held approximately 85 million unique TCRs. Study-wide points: Exclusion applied to some V segments, including TRBV6-2 and TRBV6-3, as they were indistinguishable.

Nominal health characterized the donors when sampled, though unrecorded immune exposures were likely. The CDR3 sequence is 12 residues long. Germline values: CDR1 SQVTM, CDR2 ANQGSEA. Between the trimmed V and J ends, which lost 5 bases and 2 bases, there was a span of 10 bases. Material: PBMCs. The clonotype was recovered from a man aged 50 to 60 in good health and CMV-seropositive. The chain combines TRBV29-1 with TRBJ2-7, with a weak D call TRBD1 (6 bases). The CDR3, as DNA: TGCAGCGTTACAGGGCAGGCCTACGAGCAGTACTTC. Translated, it gives CSVTGQAYEQYF.